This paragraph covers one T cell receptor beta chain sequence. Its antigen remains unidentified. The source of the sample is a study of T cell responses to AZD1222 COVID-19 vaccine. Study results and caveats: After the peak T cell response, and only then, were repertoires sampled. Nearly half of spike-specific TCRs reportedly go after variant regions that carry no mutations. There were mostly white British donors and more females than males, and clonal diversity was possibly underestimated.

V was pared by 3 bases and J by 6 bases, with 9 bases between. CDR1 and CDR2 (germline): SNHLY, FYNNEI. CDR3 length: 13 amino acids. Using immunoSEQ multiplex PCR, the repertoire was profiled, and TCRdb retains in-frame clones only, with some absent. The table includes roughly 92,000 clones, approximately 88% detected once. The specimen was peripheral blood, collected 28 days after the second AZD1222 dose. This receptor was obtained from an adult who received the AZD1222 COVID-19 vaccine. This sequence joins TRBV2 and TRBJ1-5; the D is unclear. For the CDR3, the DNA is TGTGCCAGCAGTGACACGGGAGGTCAGCCCCAGCATTTT. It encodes CASSDTGGQPQHF.